A selection of T cell receptor beta chains follows, all from one sample in a study of cytomegalovirus exposure and HLA in healthy donors. TCRdb keeps only in-frame clones here, not all; method: immunoSEQ multiplex PCR. The top ten hold more than 0.8% of the sample, which has roughly 350,000 clones, 86% seen once. The sequenced material came from PBMCs. These receptors came from a woman aged 18-35 years in good health and CMV-seronegative. CDR3s include the opening cysteine and the closing phenylalanine or tryptophan. A D gene is named only where the DNA matches it firmly. Size is stated for part of the rows, as once, few or many counts, or as a class when the clone is expanded.

j_gene,abundance,d_gene,v_gene,CDR3nt,CDR3aa
TRBJ1-1,NA,NA,TRBV18,TGTGCCAGCTCACCAACGGGGGGCACTGAAGCTTTCTTT,CASSPTGGTEAFF
TRBJ2-7,NA,NA,TRBV7-2,TGTGCCAGCAGCTTACCGGGACTGCCGGCCCAGCAGTACTTC,CASSLPGLPAQQYF
TRBJ2-1,NA,NA,TRBV9,TGTGCCAGCAGCTTTACAGACAATGAGCAGTTCTTC,CASSFTDNEQFF
TRBJ2-3,NA,TRBD2,TRBV28,TGTGCCAGCGGAGCGGGACCTAGCACAGATACGCAGTATTTT,CASGAGPSTDTQYF
TRBJ2-1,NA,NA,TRBV6-5,TGTGCCAGCAGTTTTAACGCAGGAGGGGCCCCCCGGCCGTTCTTC,CASSFNAGGAPRPFF
TRBJ1-5,NA,NA,TRBV12-5,TGTGCTAGTGGCCCTGGGCAGATCAATCAGCCCCAGCATTTT,CASGPGQINQPQHF
TRBJ1-1,NA,NA,TRBV5-6,TGTGCCAGCAGCTCCAGGGTGGGCACTGAAGCTTTCTTT,CASSSRVGTEAFF
TRBJ2-5,NA,TRBD2,TRBV27,TGTGCCAGCAGTTCCAGGACTAGCGGACAAGAGACCCAGTACTTC,CASSSRTSGQETQYF
TRBJ1-2,NA,NA,TRBV29-1,TGCAGCGTTGCCCAGGGGATAAACTATGGCTACACCTTC,CSVAQGINYGYTF
TRBJ2-3,NA,TRBD2,TRBV7-2,TGTGCCAGCAGCTTATCCGTGATCGGGAGGACCGCAGATACGCAGTATTTT,CASSLSVIGRTADTQYF
TRBJ2-7,NA,TRBD2,TRBV6-6,TGTGCCAGCAGTTACTCCAGGACTAGTAACGAGCAGTACTTC,CASSYSRTSNEQYF
TRBJ1-2,NA,NA,TRBV7-2,TGTGCCAGCAGCTTAGATCAGACAGAAAACTATGGCTACACCTTC,CASSLDQTENYGYTF
TRBJ1-1,NA,NA,TRBV6-5,TGTGCCAGCAGTCCGCAGGGGACGGTCACTGAAGCTTTCTTT,CASSPQGTVTEAFF
TRBJ1-5,NA,NA,TRBV4-2,TGTGCCAGCAGCCAGGGGGCCCTGCAGGGGAATCAGCCCCAGCATTTT,CASSQGALQGNQPQHF
TRBJ2-1,few,TRBD1,TRBV28,TGTGCCAGCAGCTTTACAGGGGGGTTTAATGAGCAGTTCTTC,CASSFTGGFNEQFF
TRBJ1-1,many,TRBD1,TRBV7-6,TGTGCCAGCAGCTTAGCCCTAGACAGGGTAGGGGGTAACACTGAAGCTTTCTTT,CASSLALDRVGGNTEAFF